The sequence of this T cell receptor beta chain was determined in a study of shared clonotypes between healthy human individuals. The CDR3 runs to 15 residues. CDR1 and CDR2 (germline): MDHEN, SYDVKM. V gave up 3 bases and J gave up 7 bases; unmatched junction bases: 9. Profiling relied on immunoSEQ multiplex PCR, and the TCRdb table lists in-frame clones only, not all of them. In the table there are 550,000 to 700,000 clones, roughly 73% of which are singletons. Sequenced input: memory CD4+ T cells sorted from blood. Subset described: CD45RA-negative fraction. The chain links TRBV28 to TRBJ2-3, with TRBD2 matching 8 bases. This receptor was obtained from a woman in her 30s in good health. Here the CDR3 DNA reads TGTGCCAGCAGTTTCGTTACGGGAGGGCGTTATACGCAGTATTTT. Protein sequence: CASSFVTGGRYTQYF.